The 30 T cell receptor beta chains reported below all come from one sample, sequenced in a study of response to subunit inactivated influenza vaccine. MiXCR, applied by TCRdb to the RT-PCR reads, yields one record per CDR3 protein. The sample has 540,000 or so distinct CDR3 sequences; around 13% are singletons. The sample consisted of PBMCs from blood, taken roughly 48 days after vaccination. The receptor source for this set is a man between 45 and 60 years old who received an inactivated influenza vaccine.

This clonotype was seen more than once but under ten times. The rearrangement uses TRBV12-3 or TRBV12-4 and TRBJ1-2, with a tentative D call TRBD1 (6 bases). The CDR3 sequence is 14 residues long. Trimming pared 3 bases from V and 4 bases from J, leaving 12 bases between. Here the CDR3 reads CASSFGGRGYGYTF. Written as DNA, the CDR3 is TGTGCCAGCAGTTTCGGGGGGCGAGGCTATGGCTACACCTTC.

This clonotype was found many times. The chain recombines TRBV7-9 with TRBJ2-5; 8 nucleotides match TRBD2. The CDR3 totals 13 residues. Germline values: CDR1 SEHNR, CDR2 FQNEAQ (reference sequence). V was clipped by 5 bases and J by 5 bases; unmatched bases: 4. CDR3 sequence: CASSRRGGETQYF. CDR3 DNA sequence: TGTGCCAGCAGCCGCCGGGGGGGCGAGACCCAGTACTTC.

The table lists this clonotype with a few counts. The genes are TRBV10-3 and TRBJ2-7; D tentatively reads TRBD1 or TRBD2 (6 bases each). V was trimmed by 4 bases and J by 3 bases, leaving 25 bases between them. In germline, CDR1 is ENHRY, CDR2 SYGVKD. The CDR3 loop spans 18 amino acids. The CDR3 DNA is TGTGCCATCAGTGGACGGGGGACAAAGGGTTTAGGGAACTACGAGCAGTACTTC. Its protein is CAISGRGTKGLGNYEQYF.

V gene TRBV7-9 combines with J gene TRBJ2-1; D gene uncertain. CDR3 size: 14 residues. V was pared by 5 bases and J by 1 base, with 9 bases between. Germline V CDR1 and CDR2: SEHNR, FQNEAQ (reference sequence). Here the CDR3 reads CASSPLQSYNEQFF. Written as DNA, the CDR3 is TGTGCCAGCAGCCCCCTTCAGTCCTACAATGAGCAGTTCTTC.

This clonotype came up a few times. The V call is TRBV5-7, the J call TRBJ1-5; 8 nucleotides align to TRBD1. TRBV5-7 is an ORF, with its function uncertain. The J segment lost 6 bases and the V segment lost 4 bases, leaving 3 bases of the junction unmatched. This CDR3 is built from 13 residues. The CDR3 coding sequence is TGTGCCAGCAGCAAACAGGGGGTTCAGCCCCAGCATTTT. It is translated as CASSKQGVQPQHF.

This clonotype was observed many times. The J gene is TRBJ1-6, the V gene TRBV6-2 or TRBV6-3; D uncertain. The V and J ends lost 5 bases and 0 bases respectively, with 8 bases between them. Germline V lookup: CDR1 MNHEY, CDR2 SVGEGT. This CDR3 is built from 15 residues. The CDR3 here is CASSGRSSYNSPLHF. The CDR3 DNA is TGTGCCAGCAGTGGAAGAAGCTCCTATAATTCACCCCTCCACTTT.

This clonotype has a handful of counts. The rearrangement links TRBV27 to TRBJ1-2, with no clear D. The V gene's germline CDR1 is MNHEY and CDR2 SMNVEV (reference sequence). There are 18 residues in the CDR3. The V and J ends lost 1 base and 3 bases respectively, with 21 bases between them. In DNA, the CDR3 is TGTGCCAGCAGTTTATACCCGCCGGAGGCTGGAGCGCACTATGGCTACACCTTC. Its protein is CASSLYPPEAGAHYGYTF.

In its sample, this clonotype was seen a few times. This chain connects TRBV24-1 to TRBJ2-2; D possibly uses TRBD1 or TRBD2 (6 bases each). With 5 bases removed from V and 4 bases from J, the gap between germline ends came to 16 bases. The CDR3 runs to 16 residues. In germline, CDR1 is KGHDR, CDR2 SFDVKD. The CDR3 sequence is CATSAHRGRSTGELFF. The DNA of the CDR3 is TGTGCCACCAGTGCACACCGGGGGCGAAGCACCGGGGAGCTGTTTTTT.

The table lists this clonotype with a few counts. DNA for the CDR3: TGTGCCAGCAGCTTGTCTGGCCACGGGGAGCTGTTTTTT. Translated: CASSLSGHGELFF. This chain connects TRBV5-6 to TRBJ2-2; no clear D. The V end lost 1 base, the J end lost 7 bases, and 8 bases lay between the germline ends. Germline V gene sequence: CDR1 SGHDT, CDR2 YYEEEE. The CDR3 sequence is 13 residues long.

This clonotype came up a few times. CDR3 loop: CASSLVPPSGEIGETQYF. CDR3 nucleotide sequence: TGTGCCAGCAGCTTAGTACCACCTAGCGGGGAGATAGGCGAGACCCAGTACTTC. V usage is TRBV11-1 and J usage is TRBJ2-5; 9 bases align to TRBD2. This CDR3 comprises 18 residues. Per the germline V gene, CDR1 is SGHAT and CDR2 is FQDESV (reference sequence). With V trimmed by 1 base and J by 5 bases, 14 bases remained unmatched.

This clonotype was recorded at least ten times. The V call is TRBV3-1, the J call TRBJ2-7; no clear D gene. Trimming stripped 0 bases from V and 2 bases from J, with 8 bases between. The CDR3 contains 14 residues. CDR1 LGHDT and CDR2 YNNKEL come from the germline V gene (reference sequence). This CDR3 reads CASSQDSGTYEQYF. As DNA, the CDR3 is TGTGCCAGCAGCCAAGACTCCGGAACCTACGAGCAGTACTTC.

This clonotype was counted once. This chain uses TRBV11-3 with TRBJ2-2, with D possibly being TRBD1 (6 bases). The CDR3 spans 17 residues. The V end lost 0 bases, the J end lost 0 bases, and 11 bases lay between the germline ends. CDR1 and CDR2 from the germline V gene are SGHNT and YENEEA. The CDR3 loop reads CASSLEVGTPNTGELFF. In nucleotides, the CDR3 is TGTGCCAGCAGCTTAGAGGTGGGGACACCGAACACCGGGGAGCTGTTTTTT.

This clonotype was seen repeatedly, ten times or more. The chain recombines TRBV29-1 with TRBJ2-2; D is uncertain. The CDR3 totals 14 residues. From germline, CDR1 is SQVTM and CDR2 ANQGSEA. V was cut by 4 bases and J by 5 bases, with 14 bases left in between. CDR3 residues: CSVADSPGTGELFF. CDR3 nucleotide sequence: TGCAGCGTTGCGGATAGCCCCGGGACCGGGGAGCTGTTTTTT.

This clonotype showed up just a few times. The rearrangement links TRBV15 to TRBJ2-1, with a tentative D call TRBD2 (5 bases). V lost 8 bases, J lost 3 bases, and 17 bases lay in between. Germline lookup yields CDR1 LNHNV and CDR2 YYDKDF (reference sequence). CDR3 size: 15 residues. The CDR3 DNA reads TGTGCCACCTCCCTTCGAAGTGGAGGCTACAATGAGCAGTTCTTC. Translated: CATSLRSGGYNEQFF.

This clonotype has more than one count but fewer than ten. The CDR3 sequence is CATTIGGDEQFF. In DNA, the CDR3 is TGTGCCACCACCATCGGGGGCGATGAGCAGTTCTTC. This chain connects TRBV15 to TRBJ2-1, with D perhaps given as TRBD1 or TRBD2 (6 bases each). CDR3 length: 12 amino acids. Per germline, CDR1 LNHNV and CDR2 YYDKDF (reference sequence). Trimming left V 7 bases short and J 8 bases short, with 12 bases between.

This chain uses TRBV12-3 or TRBV12-4 with TRBJ2-7, with 11 bases identical to TRBD2. Unmatched junction bases numbered 3, after V lost 5 bases and J lost 6 bases. The CDR3 extends over 13 amino acids. DNA for the CDR3: TGTGCCAGCAGTCTCGGGACTAGCGGCGAGCAGTACTTC. Translating it yields CASSLGTSGEQYF.

This clonotype was seen a few times. This rearrangement joins TRBV5-1 to TRBJ2-1, with 7 nucleotides matching TRBD1. This CDR3 is built from 14 residues. Germline V gene data show CDR1 as SGHRS and CDR2 as YFSETQ. Trimming cost V 4 bases and J 8 bases; bases outside gene matches: 9. The CDR3 nucleotides read TGCGCCAGCAGCCCCCGGACAGGTTCTGATGAGCAGTTCTTC. Translation gives CASSPRTGSDEQFF.

This clonotype was picked up a small number of times. The chain combines TRBV18 with TRBJ2-1; D is perhaps TRBD2 (5 bases). The CDR3 length is 13 residues. CDR1 is KGHSH, CDR2 LQKENI, per germline. V lost 6 bases, J lost 9 bases, and 15 bases lay in between. CDR3 DNA sequence: TGTGCCAGCTCTCCGGGGTTGGAATCTGAGCAGTTCTTC. It encodes CASSPGLESEQFF.

The sample holds a few counts of this clonotype. J is TRBJ2-7 and V is TRBV5-6; D is perhaps TRBD1 (6 bases). CDR3 size: 18 residues. Trimming took off 0 bases at V and 2 bases at J, with 21 bases between the two ends. Germline CDR1 is SGHDT and CDR2 is YYEEEE. CDR3 DNA sequence: TGTGCCAGCAGCTTGGCCCACCAGCTACCGACAGGAGCCTACGAGCAGTACTTC. Its translation: CASSLAHQLPTGAYEQYF.

The chain uses TRBV20-1 and TRBJ2-5, with TRBD2 identical over 13 bases. Germline CDR1 and CDR2: DFQATT and SNEGSKA (reference sequence). Losses at the gene ends were 7 bases for V and 4 bases for J; bases not matched to a gene: 6. The CDR3 is made up of 14 amino acids. The CDR3 DNA sequence: TGCAGTGTACTAGCGGGAGGGGCAGGAGAGACCCAGTACTTC. Amino acid sequence: CSVLAGGAGETQYF.

This clonotype was observed a handful of times. The rearrangement joins TRBV20-1 to TRBJ1-5; D gene uncertain. Trimming shortened V by 0 bases and J by 3 bases, and 9 bases separated the two germline ends. CDR1 and CDR2 (germline): DFQATT, SNEGSKA (reference sequence). The CDR3 has 14 amino acids. CDR3 in DNA: TGCAGTGCTAGAGAGGCTCGGAACAATCAGCCCCAGCATTTT. Translated: CSAREARNNQPQHF.

V and J are TRBV7-2 and TRBJ2-3; D perhaps matches TRBD2 (5 bases). The ends were cut back, 8 bases at V and 2 bases at J, with 11 bases in the middle. The CDR3 is made up of 13 amino acids. The germline V gene encodes CDR1 SGHTA and CDR2 FQGNSA. The CDR3 region is CASAGRFTDTQYF. The CDR3 nucleotides read TGTGCCAGCGCGGGCAGGTTCACAGATACGCAGTATTTT.

This clonotype was counted between two and nine times. The chain carries TRBV27 and TRBJ1-2; TRBD1 matches at 7 bases. The CDR3 spans 15 residues. Germline CDR1 reads MNHEY; CDR2 reads SMNVEV (reference sequence). Trimming at V came to 1 base and at J to 8 bases, leaving 10 bases not matched to a gene. The CDR3 protein is CASSLFSTGRWGYTF. As DNA, the CDR3 is TGTGCCAGCAGTTTATTCTCGACAGGGCGTTGGGGCTACACCTTC.

This clonotype was counted ten times or more. This rearrangement joins TRBV20-1 to TRBJ2-2, with TRBD2 matching over 12 bases. The CDR3 loop spans 13 amino acids. J gave up 8 bases and V 5 bases, and 3 bases lay outside the gene matches. In germline, CDR1 is DFQATT, CDR2 SNEGSKA (reference sequence). The CDR3 loop reads CSAGGLAGGELFF. DNA for the CDR3: TGCAGTGCTGGTGGACTAGCGGGGGGGGAGCTGTTTTTT.

For the CDR3, the DNA is TGTGCCAGCAGCTCGGGCATTTTCAACACCGGGGAGCTGTTTTTT. It codes for CASSSGIFNTGELFF. The genes are TRBV9 and TRBJ2-2; unclear D gene. The germline gives CDR1 SGDLS, CDR2 YYNGEE. CDR3 length: 15 amino acids. Trimming cost V 4 bases and J 2 bases, with 12 bases left between them.

Comment on this clonotype: One end of the junction fails to match germline, which may point to a read error. The chain's CDR3 is CSARGSSEAETQYF. CDR3 in DNA: TGCAGTGCCAGAGGGTCTTCGGAGGCAGAGACCCAGTACTTC. The genes are TRBV20-1 and TRBJ2-5, with D possibly TRBD2 on 5 matching bases. CDR3 length: 14 amino acids. The germline V gene encodes CDR1 DFQATT and CDR2 SNEGSKA (reference sequence).

This clonotype was detected ten times or more. The V gene is TRBV7-8, the J gene TRBJ2-1; no clear D gene. Between the trimmed V and J ends, which lost 3 bases and 7 bases, there was a span of 10 bases. Germline-derived CDR1 and CDR2 are SGHVS and FQNEAQ. The CDR3 is 13 residues long. CDR3 residues: CASSFRNSNEQFF. DNA for the CDR3: TGTGCCAGCAGCTTTAGGAATTCAAATGAGCAGTTCTTC. Together with reference TRBV7-8 and TRBJ2-1, the CDR3 gives the full variable domain: GAGVSQSPRYKVAKRGQDVALRCDPISGHVSLFWYQQALGQGPEFLTYFQNEAQLDKSGLPSDRFFAERPEGSVSTLKIQRTQQEDSAVYLCASSFRNSNEQFFGPGTRLTVL.

V is TRBV5-1 and J is TRBJ2-7, with D unresolved. Germline V gene sequence: CDR1 SGHRS, CDR2 YFSETQ. The CDR3 totals 14 residues. V was shortened by 4 bases and J by 0 bases, with 11 bases between the two germline ends. The CDR3 DNA sequence: TGCGCCAGCAGCATCCGGGTTAACTCCTACGAGCAGTACTTC. Protein: CASSIRVNSYEQYF.

Only a few counts were recorded for this clonotype. The chain combines TRBV30 with TRBJ1-2, with a tentative D call TRBD1 (6 bases). CDR3 length: 14 amino acids. V lost 6 bases to trimming and J lost 2 bases, with 16 bases between them. Per the germline V gene, CDR1 is GTSNPN and CDR2 is SVGIG (reference sequence). For the CDR3, the DNA is TGTGCCTGCCCGGGACAAAGACGGAACTATGGCTACACCTTC. Amino acids: CACPGQRRNYGYTF.

The V call is TRBV11-2, the J call TRBJ2-1; TRBD2 matches at 11 bases. The CDR3 consists of 16 residues. Germline CDR1 and CDR2: SGHAT and FQNNGV. J lost 7 bases, V lost 4 bases, and 9 bases had no gene match. This CDR3 is CASSSFTSGSRNEQFF. CDR3 coding DNA: TGTGCCAGCAGCTCGTTTACTAGCGGGAGTCGAAATGAGCAGTTCTTC.